This T cell receptor (beta chain) is from a study of T cells in Graves' hyperthyroidism and ophthalmopathy. General study results and limits: The model foresaw ophthalmopathy a median around 6 months prior to onset.

The CDR3 consists of 16 residues. The germline gives CDR1 SGHRS, CDR2 YFSETQ. V was cut by 0 bases and J by 0 bases, with 13 bases left in between. The TCR beta CDR3 regions underwent amplification using RNA transcripts as the source. In the first-round RT-PCR of the TCR CDR3, the HTBI primer set was used. TCRdb recomputed calls from the multiplex PCR reads with MiXCR, one row per CDR3 protein. The repertoire has approximately 620,000 distinct CDR3 sequences, approximately 15% of them found once; the top ten carry around 5.4%. In its sample, this clonotype was seen many times. Antigen unknown. Exclusion of patients followed from uncontrolled infection, other autoimmune disease, pregnancy or lactation. The PBMCs were taken from about 9.7 ml of fresh peripheral blood.

Sequenced input: blood. The V gene is TRBV5-1, the J gene TRBJ2-7; D gene ambiguous. The sequence was collected from a woman aged 30 to 39 with Graves' hyperthyroidism that later progressed to Graves' ophthalmopathy. CDR3: CASSLVGFTSSYEQYF. The CDR3 DNA follows: TGCGCCAGCAGCTTGGTAGGCTTCACGAGCTCCTACGAGCAGTACTTC. Drawing the rest from reference TRBV5-1 and TRBJ2-7, the complete variable domain is KAGVTQTPRYLIKTRGQQVTLSCSPISGHRSVSWYQQTPGQGLQFLFEYFSETQRNKGNFPGRFSGRQFSNSRSEMNVSTLELGDSALYLCASSLVGFTSSYEQYFGPGTRLTVT.